This passage covers 5 T cell receptor beta chains from one sample sequenced in a study of blood T cell repertoires in COVID-19. The assay was immunoSEQ multiplex PCR, and TCRdb's table has in-frame clones only and misses some. The sample has more than 200,000 clones, 84% seen once; the top ten hold over 9.5%. Sequenced input: peripheral blood. All receptors derive from an elderly woman with COVID-19, enrolled during active disease.

On this clone itself: Given the absence of the conserved phenylalanine or tryptophan at the CDR3 end, a read error is likely. Because the CDR3's place on the DNA is in doubt, the DNA is left out and the CDR3 is given as listed by TCRdb. The genes are TRBV6-6 and TRBJ1-1; the table's D call, TRBD1, has no DNA check behind it. Germline CDR1 and CDR2: MNHNY and SVGAGI (reference sequence). 14 amino acids form the CDR3, both terminal residues included. The CDR3 region is CASSYSIAKDSLLV.

The CDR3 here is CASSVDANYEKLFF. The CDR3 nucleotides read TGTGCCAGCAGCGTAGACGCCAACTATGAAAAACTGTTTTTT. This chain joins TRBV9 and TRBJ1-4; the D is unclear. Germline V gene sequence: CDR1 SGDLS, CDR2 YYNGEE. Trimming removed 0 bases at V and 6 bases at J, with 9 bases between. The CDR3 has 14 residues.

This clone occurred once. V is TRBV5-5 and J is TRBJ1-5; possible D gene TRBD1, 6 bases. The germline gives CDR1 SGHKS, CDR2 YYEKEE (reference sequence). V lost 4 bases to trimming and J lost 2 bases, with 13 bases between them. This CDR3 is 15 amino acids long. The CDR3 loop is CASSPNGQRNQPQHF. The CDR3 region has the DNA TGTGCCAGCAGCCCAAATGGACAGCGCAATCAGCCCCAGCATTTT.

V and J are TRBV7-2 and TRBJ2-3, with a possible D match to TRBD1 (6 bases). The CDR3 is made up of 17 amino acids. V was pared by 1 base and J by 6 bases, with 20 bases between. The germline gives CDR1 SGHTA, CDR2 FQGNSA. Here the CDR3 reads CASSLGVTGRNRDTQYF. For the CDR3, the DNA is TGTGCCAGCAGCTTAGGGGTGACAGGACGTAATAGGGATACGCAGTATTTT.

This clone turned up a few times. The chain couples TRBV6-1 to TRBJ2-5, with D possibly being TRBD2 (6 bases). Germline V gives CDR1 MNHNS, CDR2 SASEGT. Trimming took off 0 bases at V and 6 bases at J, with 11 bases between the two ends. The CDR3 loop spans 14 amino acids. This CDR3 is CASSEAQGRQTQYF. In nucleotides, the CDR3 is TGTGCCAGCAGTGAAGCGCAAGGGAGGCAGACCCAGTACTTC.